This T cell receptor beta chain stems from a study of a mutant IDH1 vaccine in newly diagnosed glioma. Overall study: Of the patients given treatment, roughly 62% were male and 37.5% were female, and a mean age of around 38 years was recorded. Former treatment meant radiotherapy, temozolomide, or both; the majority had gotten both.

Assay: immunoSEQ multiplex PCR; the TCRdb copy retains only in-frame clones and omits some. Of about 50,000 clones listed, 80% to 90% are singletons. CDR1 SGHNT and CDR2 YYREEE come from the germline V gene (reference sequence). V lost 1 base to trimming and J lost 10 bases; unmatched junction nucleotides: 7. The CDR3 contains 16 residues. Time point in this sample: week 5, during vaccination. What each vaccine dose contained was 300 ug of mutant IDH1 20-mer peptide, accompanied by topical imiquimod. Study observations and caveats: Seemingly, top peripheral T cell clonotype changes bore no relation to pseudoprogression.

On this clone itself: Its cognate antigen is unknown.

The gene calls are TRBV5-4 and TRBJ2-1, with 14 bases identical to TRBD2. This sequence originates from a woman between 45 and 65 years old with glioma. Sequenced material: PBMCs, taken from a glioma patient whose treatment included an IDH1 peptide vaccine. As DNA, the CDR3 is TGTGCCAGCAGCTTGTCCGGGACTAGCGGGGGTCGGGAGCAGTTCTTC. Amino acids: CASSLSGTSGGREQFF.